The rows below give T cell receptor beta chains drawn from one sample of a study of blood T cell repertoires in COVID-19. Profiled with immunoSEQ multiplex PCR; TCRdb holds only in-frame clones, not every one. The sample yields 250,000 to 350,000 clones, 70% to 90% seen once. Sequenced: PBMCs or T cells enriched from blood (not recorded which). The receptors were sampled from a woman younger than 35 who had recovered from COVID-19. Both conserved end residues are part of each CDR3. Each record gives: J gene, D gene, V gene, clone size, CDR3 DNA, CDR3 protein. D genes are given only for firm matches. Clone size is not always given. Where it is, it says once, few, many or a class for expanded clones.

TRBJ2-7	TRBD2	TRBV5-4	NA	TGTGCCAGCAGCGCGGCCGGGACTAGCGGCTACGAGCAGTACTTC	CASSAAGTSGYEQYF
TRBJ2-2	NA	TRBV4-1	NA	TGCGCCAGCAGCCGACCGACAGGGAACACCGGGGAGCTGTTTTTT	CASSRPTGNTGELFF
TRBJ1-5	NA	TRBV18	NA	TGTGCCAGCTCACCACCTGGCAGCGGGGAGCAGCCCCAGCATTTT	CASSPPGSGEQPQHF
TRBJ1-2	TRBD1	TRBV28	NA	TGTGCCAGCAGTTCTTCCGGGACAGGGGGAGGCTATGGCTACACCTTC	CASSSSGTGGGYGYTF
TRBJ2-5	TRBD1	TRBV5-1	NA	TGCGCCAGCAGCTTGGCCGCCGTCGCGGAAAGGGGGCGGTTCGGAGAGACCCAGTACTTC	CASSLAAVAERGRFGETQYF
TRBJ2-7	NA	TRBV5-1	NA	TGCGCCAGCAGCCTTGGTAGCCCTTCGTGGGAGCAGTACTTC	CASSLGSPSWEQYF
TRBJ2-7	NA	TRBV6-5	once	TGTGCCAGCACCGAACAGGGAGGGCTGACCTACGAGCAGTACTTC	CASTEQGGLTYEQYF
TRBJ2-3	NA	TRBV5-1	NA	TGCGCCAGCAGCCCGGGGGTGGTAGCAACAGATACGCAGTATTTT	CASSPGVVATDTQYF
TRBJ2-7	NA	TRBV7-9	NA	TGTGCCAGCCTCCTACTAGTTAGCGTCGACGAGCAGTACTTC	CASLLLVSVDEQYF
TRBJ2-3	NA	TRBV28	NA	TGTGCCAGCAGTTCCGGGGGTAGCACAGATACGCAGTATTTT	CASSSGGSTDTQYF
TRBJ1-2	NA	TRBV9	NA	TGTGCCAGCAGCGTAGAGTTGCAGGGAGGCGGCTACACCTTC	CASSVELQGGGYTF
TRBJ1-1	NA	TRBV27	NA	TGTGCCAGCAGTTTCCAGGGATTCGGAACTGAAGCTTTCTTT	CASSFQGFGTEAFF
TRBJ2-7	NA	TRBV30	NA	TGTGCCTGGAGTGAAACTATACTCTCCTACGAGCAGTACTTC	CAWSETILSYEQYF
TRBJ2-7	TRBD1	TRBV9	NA	TGTGCCAGCAGCCTGGGGACAGGGGCCCAGCAGTACTTC	CASSLGTGAQQYF
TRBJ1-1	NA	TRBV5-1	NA	TGCGCCAGCAGCCCCGGGACAACTACCGTGAACACTGAAGCTTTCTTT	CASSPGTTTVNTEAFF
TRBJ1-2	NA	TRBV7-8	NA	TGTGCCAGCAGCTTAGACAAAGGGGCTAATGGCTACACCTTC	CASSLDKGANGYTF
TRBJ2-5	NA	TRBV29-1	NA	TGCAGCGTGAGAGGGCACCAAGAGACCCAGTACTTC	CSVRGHQETQYF
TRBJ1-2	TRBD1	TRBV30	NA	TGTGCCTGGCATTCTCTTGGGACAGGAGGATATGGCTACACCTTC	CAWHSLGTGGYGYTF
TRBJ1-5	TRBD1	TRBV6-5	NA	TGTGCCAGCAGTCAACCGGGACAGGGGCATCAGCCCCAGCATTTT	CASSQPGQGHQPQHF
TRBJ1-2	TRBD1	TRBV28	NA	TGTGCCAGCAGTTCCTCGACAGGGGGCTGGGGAGACTATGGCTACACCTTC	CASSSSTGGWGDYGYTF
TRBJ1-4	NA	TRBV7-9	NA	TGTGCCAGCAGCTATATCATGGGAGGGGCTGGTGAAAAACTGTTTTTT	CASSYIMGGAGEKLFF
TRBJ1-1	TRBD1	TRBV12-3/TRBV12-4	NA	TGTGCCAGTACGGACAGGGCGAACACTGAAGCTTTCTTT	CASTDRANTEAFF
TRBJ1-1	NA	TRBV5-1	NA	TGCGCCAGCAGCTTGAACGTTAGGGCGAGCGGCACTGAAGCTTTCTTT	CASSLNVRASGTEAFF
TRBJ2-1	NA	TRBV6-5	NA	TGTGCCAGCAGTCTCACAGGGAGCTCCTACAATGAGCAGTTCTTC	CASSLTGSSYNEQFF
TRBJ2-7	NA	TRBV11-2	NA	TGTGCCAGCAGCTTAGTTTCTACGGGATCCTCCTACGAGCAGTACTTC	CASSLVSTGSSYEQYF
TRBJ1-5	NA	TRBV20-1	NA	TGCAGTGCTAGTCTGTTCGGGGGTTTTGATCAGCCCCAGCATTTT	CSASLFGGFDQPQHF
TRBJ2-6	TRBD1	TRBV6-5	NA	TGTGCCAGCAATACAGGGGGCTCTGGGGCCAACGTCCTGACTTTC	CASNTGGSGANVLTF
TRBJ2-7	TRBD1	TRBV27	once	TGTGCCAGCAGAGTCAGGGGACAGGGGGCTTACGAGCAGTACTTC	CASRVRGQGAYEQYF
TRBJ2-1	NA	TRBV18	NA	TGTGCCAGCTCACCCTTCTCTCAGGCGAATGAGCAGTTCTTC	CASSPFSQANEQFF
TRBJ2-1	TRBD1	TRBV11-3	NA	TGTGCCAGCAGCCGGGACAGCTACAATGAGCAGTTCTTC	CASSRDSYNEQFF
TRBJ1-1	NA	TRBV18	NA	TGTGCCAGCTCACCTTTTCGGGAAGCTGAAGCTTTCTTT	CASSPFREAEAFF
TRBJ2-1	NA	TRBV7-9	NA	TGTGCCAGCACGGGAGATATTAATGAGCAGTTCTTC	CASTGDINEQFF
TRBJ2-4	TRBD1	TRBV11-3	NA	TGTGCCAGCAGCTTGGACAGGGGGCCCGAAAACATTCAGTACTTC	CASSLDRGPENIQYF
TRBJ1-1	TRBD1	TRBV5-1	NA	TGCGCCAGCAGCTTGGCTACGGGACAGGTAGAAGCTTTCTTT	CASSLATGQVEAFF
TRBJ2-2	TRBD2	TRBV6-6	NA	TGTGCCAGCAGTTACTCCGGGGGGTCTGGGGGGGAGCTGTTTTTT	CASSYSGGSGGELFF
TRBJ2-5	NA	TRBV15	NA	TGTGCCACCAGCAGAGAACTAGATGAAACGGAGACCCAGTACTTC	CATSRELDETETQYF
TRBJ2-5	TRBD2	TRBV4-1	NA	TGCGCCAGCAGCCACCCCGGACTAGCGGGGGGTTCGGACAAGGAGACCCAGTACTTC	CASSHPGLAGGSDKETQYF
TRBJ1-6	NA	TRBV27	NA	TGTGCCAGCAGGGCGGGTATCCCTAATTCACCCCTCCACTTT	CASRAGIPNSPLHF
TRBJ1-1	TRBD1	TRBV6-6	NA	TGTGCCAGCAAAGACAGGGGGCAAATGAACACTGAAGCTTTCTTT	CASKDRGQMNTEAFF
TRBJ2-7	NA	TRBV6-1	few	TGTGCCAGCAGTGAGTTGGGGGGAACCTCATTC	CASSELGGTSF
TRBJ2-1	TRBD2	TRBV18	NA	TGTGCCAGCTCACCTACAGCTTGGACTAGTGGAAATGAGCAGTTCTTC	CASSPTAWTSGNEQFF
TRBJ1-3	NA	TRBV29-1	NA	TGCAGCGTTGGTACGGGGATCTCTGGAAACACCATATATTTT	CSVGTGISGNTIYF
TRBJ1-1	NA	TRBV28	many	TGTGCCAGCAGCATGGCAGGGAAGAACACTGAAGCTTTCTTT	CASSMAGKNTEAFF
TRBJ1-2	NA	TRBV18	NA	TGTGCCAGCTCACCAAGTGACAATGGCTACACCTTC	CASSPSDNGYTF
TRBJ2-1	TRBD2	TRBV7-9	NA	TGTGCCAGCAGAGGAATAGCGGGAGGGCCCAACAATGAGCAGTTCTTC	CASRGIAGGPNNEQFF
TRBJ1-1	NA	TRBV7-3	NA	TGTGCCAGCAGTTCTAGTGGCAACACTGAAGCTTTCTTT	CASSSSGNTEAFF
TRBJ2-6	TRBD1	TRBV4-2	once	TGTGCCAGCAGCCAAACAGGGGTTTCGAGCTCTGGGGCCAACGTCCTGACTTTC	CASSQTGVSSSGANVLTF
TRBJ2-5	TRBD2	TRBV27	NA	TGTGCCAGCAGTTTCTACGGGGGGGAAGGAGAGACCCAGTACTTC	CASSFYGGEGETQYF
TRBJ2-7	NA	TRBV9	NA	TGTGCCAGCAGCGTAGGGGGCGGCGATACCTACGAGCAGTACTTC	CASSVGGGDTYEQYF
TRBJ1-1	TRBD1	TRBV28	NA	TGTGCCAGCAGTCCGGGACAGAGGAACACTGAAGCTTTCTTT	CASSPGQRNTEAFF
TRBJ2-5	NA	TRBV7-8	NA	TGTGCCAGCAGTATAGCCCCATACCAAGAGACCCAGTACTTC	CASSIAPYQETQYF
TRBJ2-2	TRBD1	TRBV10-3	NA	TGTGCCATCAAAAGGACAGGGGCTCGAAACACCGGGGAGCTGTTTTTT	CAIKRTGARNTGELFF
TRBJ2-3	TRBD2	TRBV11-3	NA	TGTGCCAGCAGCTTCACTAGCGGGCTTACAGATACGCAGTATTTT	CASSFTSGLTDTQYF
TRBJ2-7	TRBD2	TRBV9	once	TGTGCCAGCAGCGTGGGCGGGAGCTCTTACGAGCAGTACTTC	CASSVGGSSYEQYF
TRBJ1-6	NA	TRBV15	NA	TGTGCCACCGGTAAGGGAGATATGGATAATTCACCCCTCCACTTT	CATGKGDMDNSPLHF
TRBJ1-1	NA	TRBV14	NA	TGTGCCAGCAGCCAAGTCGAGGGGGGGACTGAAGCTTTCTTT	CASSQVEGGTEAFF
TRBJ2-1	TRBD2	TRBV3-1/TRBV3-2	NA	TGTGGCGCGGGGGGGAGCTCCTACAATGAGCAGTTCTTC	CGAGGSSYNEQFF
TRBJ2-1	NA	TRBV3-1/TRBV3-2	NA	TGTGCCAGCAGCCATTTGGGGGGGGCTCACAATGAGCAGTTCTTC	CASSHLGGAHNEQFF